Listed below are T cell receptor beta chains from one sample, sequenced in a study of blood T cell repertoires in COVID-19. TCRdb's copy holds only in-frame clones and misses some; the assay was immunoSEQ multiplex PCR. The table records 220,000 or so clones, approximately 86% of them present only once. Sample: peripheral blood. The receptor set was obtained from a woman in her forties or fifties with COVID-19, enrolled during active disease. Both conserved end residues are part of each CDR3. Fields, in order: D gene, V gene, clone size, J gene, CDR3 DNA, CDR3 protein. D genes are given only for firm matches. Part of the rows lack a size; the others show once, few, many or a class for expanded clones.

D gene: .; V gene: TRBV10-3; clone size: .; J gene: TRBJ2-2; CDR3 DNA: TGTGCCTTTGAGGCGAACACCGGGGAGCTGTTTTTT; CDR3 protein: CAFEANTGELFF
D gene: .; V gene: TRBV5-4; clone size: .; J gene: TRBJ2-6; CDR3 DNA: TGTGCCAGCAGCCTACCCTCTGGGGCCAACGTCCTGACTTTC; CDR3 protein: CASSLPSGANVLTF
D gene: .; V gene: TRBV24-1; clone size: .; J gene: TRBJ2-2; CDR3 DNA: TGTGCCACCAGTGATTTCCCAAGGGGGACCGGGGAGCTGTTTTTT; CDR3 protein: CATSDFPRGTGELFF
D gene: TRBD1; V gene: TRBV5-1; clone size: once; J gene: TRBJ2-7; CDR3 DNA: TGCGCCAGCCGCCAGGACAGGGGGCAGTCCTACGAGCAGTACTTC; CDR3 protein: CASRQDRGQSYEQYF
D gene: .; V gene: TRBV19; clone size: .; J gene: TRBJ1-1; CDR3 DNA: TGTGCCAGTAGTATGATCCGGTTGGACACTGAAGCTTTCTTT; CDR3 protein: CASSMIRLDTEAFF
D gene: .; V gene: TRBV11-2; clone size: .; J gene: TRBJ1-4; CDR3 DNA: TGTGCCAGCAGCTTAGCGTATCGGGGGGTAAAGGATGAAAAACTGTTTTTT; CDR3 protein: CASSLAYRGVKDEKLFF
D gene: .; V gene: TRBV9; clone size: few; J gene: TRBJ2-3; CDR3 DNA: TGTGCCAGCAGCGTAGCGGCGGTAGGCACAGATACGCAGTATTTT; CDR3 protein: CASSVAAVGTDTQYF
D gene: .; V gene: TRBV12-3/TRBV12-4; clone size: .; J gene: TRBJ2-5; CDR3 DNA: TGTGCCAGCAGTTTGGCCCCTGATGAGACCCAGTACTTC; CDR3 protein: CASSLAPDETQYF
D gene: .; V gene: TRBV11-3; clone size: .; J gene: TRBJ2-1; CDR3 DNA: TGTGCCAGCAGTGCTGCGGGCCAATCCTACAATGAGCAGTTCTTC; CDR3 protein: CASSAAGQSYNEQFF
D gene: TRBD1; V gene: TRBV13; clone size: .; J gene: TRBJ2-1; CDR3 DNA: TGTGCCAGCAGCTTAGGCTGGCGGGGACAGGGGTTACCCGATGAGCAGTTCTTC; CDR3 protein: CASSLGWRGQGLPDEQFF
D gene: .; V gene: TRBV30; clone size: .; J gene: TRBJ1-4; CDR3 DNA: TGTGCCTGGAGAGACAGAAGTAATGAAAAACTGTTTTTT; CDR3 protein: CAWRDRSNEKLFF
D gene: .; V gene: TRBV30; clone size: few; J gene: TRBJ1-2; CDR3 DNA: TGTGCCTGGAGTCCCTCGGGGGGTGGCTACACCTTC; CDR3 protein: CAWSPSGGGYTF
D gene: .; V gene: TRBV19; clone size: .; J gene: TRBJ1-5; CDR3 DNA: TGTGCCAGTAGTACCATGGCGGGGGGGTATCAGCCCCAGCATTTT; CDR3 protein: CASSTMAGGYQPQHF
D gene: .; V gene: TRBV28; clone size: .; J gene: TRBJ1-3; CDR3 DNA: TGTGCCAGCAGCACAACACCCGTCTCTGGAAACACCATATATTTT; CDR3 protein: CASSTTPVSGNTIYF
D gene: TRBD1; V gene: TRBV7-9; clone size: .; J gene: TRBJ2-1; CDR3 DNA: TGTGCCAGCAGCTTACGGGACAGGGGGCACAATGAGCAGTTCTTC; CDR3 protein: CASSLRDRGHNEQFF